The rows below give T cell receptor beta chains drawn from one sample of a study of blood T cell repertoires in COVID-19. Generated by immunoSEQ multiplex PCR, the TCRdb table keeps only in-frame clones and is missing some. There are roughly 250,000 clones in the sample; about 91% occur only once, and 1% to 1.5% lies in the top ten. Material: PBMCs or T cells enriched from blood (not recorded which). These TCRs come from a woman aged 40 to 55 with acute COVID-19. Both conserved end residues are part of each CDR3. D genes are given only for firm matches. Part of the rows lack a size; the others show once, few, many or a class for expanded clones.

j_call	v_call	clone_size	d_call	cdr3_nt	cdr3_aa
TRBJ1-6	TRBV27	-	-	TGTGCCAGCAGTTTAGTAGGGACGTCGGGGGTTTATGATTCACCCCTCCACTTT	CASSLVGTSGVYDSPLHF
TRBJ1-1	TRBV18	-	-	TGTGCCAGCTCACTGGACAGGAACACTGAAGCTTTCTTT	CASSLDRNTEAFF
TRBJ1-1	TRBV12-5	few	TRBD1	TGTGCTAGTGGTTTGGTACTAGGGGGACAGATCTTGAACACTGAAGCTTTCTTT	CASGLVLGGQILNTEAFF
TRBJ2-1	TRBV12-3/TRBV12-4	-	-	TGTGCCAGCAGCCTTGGAGGCCTCAATGAGCAGTTCTTC	CASSLGGLNEQFF
TRBJ2-7	TRBV18	-	-	TGTGCCAGCTCACCGGCCGGGAGATCCTACGAGCAGTACTTC	CASSPAGRSYEQYF
TRBJ2-1	TRBV12-5	-	TRBD2	TGTGCTAGTGGTTTGACCGGGAGGTTTTACAATGAGCAGTTCTTC	CASGLTGRFYNEQFF
TRBJ1-2	TRBV6-5	-	-	TGTGCCAGCAGCCTTCCGTACAGGGCTAACCACACCTTC	CASSLPYRANHTF
TRBJ2-7	TRBV5-8	-	TRBD1	TGTGCCAGCAGCCGGGACAGTTACGAGCAGTACTTC	CASSRDSYEQYF
TRBJ2-1	TRBV6-5	-	-	TGTGCCAGCAGTTACTCGACTAGTGAGCAGTTCTTC	CASSYSTSEQFF
TRBJ1-1	TRBV19	-	TRBD1	TGTGCCAGAGGACAGGGCCCCACCCTAGAAGCTTTCTTT	CARGQGPTLEAFF
TRBJ1-1	TRBV10-3	-	-	TGTGCCATCAGTGGAACAGGGAACACTGAAGCTTTCTTT	CAISGTGNTEAFF
TRBJ1-4	TRBV5-4	-	-	TGTGCCAGCAGCCTAACAGGGAAAACTAATGAAAAACTGTTTTTT	CASSLTGKTNEKLFF
TRBJ1-6	TRBV2	-	-	TGTGCCAGCACCGGAGGCGGGTCCTATAATTCACCCCTCCACTTT	CASTGGGSYNSPLHF
TRBJ2-1	TRBV5-1	few	TRBD2	TGCGCCAGCAGCTTGGGAAAGTCTAGCGGGAGCTGGGATGAGCAGTTCTTC	CASSLGKSSGSWDEQFF
TRBJ2-5	TRBV18	-	-	TGTGCCAGCCCTCCCTTATCCCAAGAGACCCAGTACTTC	CASPPLSQETQYF
TRBJ2-7	TRBV19	-	-	TGTGCCACCTCTTCCAGCGGAGACTTCTACGAGCAGTACTTC	CATSSSGDFYEQYF
TRBJ1-5	TRBV19	-	-	TGTGCCAGTAGTCCCTATAGCAATCAGCCCCAGCATTTT	CASSPYSNQPQHF
TRBJ2-2	TRBV19	-	-	TGTGCCAGTAGTATCTCAGGGTTACGGTCGAACACCGGGGAGCTGTTTTTT	CASSISGLRSNTGELFF
TRBJ2-7	TRBV6-2/TRBV6-3	-	TRBD1	TGTGCCAGCAGTTACTCTACAGGGGAGCCCGGAATTTACGGGCAGTACTTC	CASSYSTGEPGIYGQYF
TRBJ2-1	TRBV27	-	-	TGTGCCAGCAGTTTAGTTTCTTCCACTGTCTACAATGAGCAGTTCTTC	CASSLVSSTVYNEQFF
TRBJ2-2	TRBV9	-	-	TGTGCCAGCAGCGTAGGCGGACTCTTGACCGGGGAGCTGTTTTTT	CASSVGGLLTGELFF
TRBJ2-7	TRBV6-2/TRBV6-3	-	TRBD1	TGTGCCAGCAGCCTCCCCCCCCGGGACAGGGGGCGCTTCCACCACAGCTACGAGCAGTACTTC	CASSLPPRDRGRFHHSYEQYF
TRBJ1-3	TRBV12-5	-	-	TGTGCTAGTGGTTTGGGTCTAGACTCTGGAAACACCATATATTTT	CASGLGLDSGNTIYF
TRBJ2-1	TRBV10-2	-	-	TGCGCCAGCAGCGGATTGGCGGGAATTACCTACAATGAGCAGTTCTTC	CASSGLAGITYNEQFF
TRBJ1-1	TRBV7-3	-	TRBD1	TGTGCCAGCAGCAGACAGGGTCGGGACACTGAAGCTTTCTTT	CASSRQGRDTEAFF
TRBJ1-2	TRBV5-4	-	TRBD1	TGTGCCAGCAGCTTGACAGGGGGTGCTTTTAACTATGGCTACACCTTC	CASSLTGGAFNYGYTF
TRBJ1-2	TRBV28	-	-	TGTGCCAGCAGTTTGACGGGTCTCCTGGGGAGATATGGCTACACCTTC	CASSLTGLLGRYGYTF
TRBJ2-1	TRBV24-1	-	-	TGTGCCACAGCTCCATCGATCTCCTACAATGAGCAGTTCTTC	CATAPSISYNEQFF
TRBJ2-1	TRBV29-1	-	TRBD2	TGCAGCGTTGTCAGTTCTTGGACTAGCGGGGGAGGGGTGCACAATGAGCAGTTCTTC	CSVVSSWTSGGGVHNEQFF
TRBJ2-1	TRBV10-3	-	-	TGTGCCATCAGTGAGCTAGCCGGATACAATGAGCAGTTCTTC	CAISELAGYNEQFF
TRBJ2-3	TRBV29-1	-	-	TGCAGCGCTCATTCAGGGTTTGAATTTGAAGATACGCAGTATTTT	CSAHSGFEFEDTQYF
TRBJ2-1	TRBV7-9	-	-	TGTGCCAGCAGCTTGAGCGACTCCTCCTTCAATGAGCAGTTCTTC	CASSLSDSSFNEQFF
TRBJ1-2	TRBV27	-	TRBD1	TGTGCCAGCAGTTTCGGGACAGGGGGCTACGGTGGCTACACCTTC	CASSFGTGGYGGYTF
TRBJ2-3	TRBV18	-	-	TGTGCCAGCTCACCACCCTCCACAGATACGCAGTATTTT	CASSPPSTDTQYF
TRBJ1-2	TRBV28	-	TRBD1	TGTGCCAGCAGATATTGGGACAGGGTGAGTGGCTACACCTTC	CASRYWDRVSGYTF
TRBJ1-2	TRBV27	-	-	TGTGCCAGCAGTTTAAATGGCCAAGTTGAAGGCTACACCTTC	CASSLNGQVEGYTF
TRBJ1-1	TRBV5-1	-	-	TGCGCCAGCAGCTTGAGGTTCGGGGGACGCGAAAACACTGAAGCTTTCTTT	CASSLRFGGRENTEAFF
TRBJ1-3	TRBV19	few	-	TGTGCCAGTAGGCAGGGCGGACACTCTGGAAACACCATATATTTT	CASRQGGHSGNTIYF
TRBJ2-7	TRBV3-1/TRBV3-2	-	TRBD1	TGTGCCAGCAGCCATGTCACCGGGACAGGGGGTCTGATTGGCTCCTACGAGCAGTACTTC	CASSHVTGTGGLIGSYEQYF
TRBJ2-5	TRBV11-3	-	TRBD1	TGTGCCAGCAGCCCAGGACAGGGGGCAGGAGAAGAGACCCAGTACTTC	CASSPGQGAGEETQYF
TRBJ1-5	TRBV28	-	-	TGTGCCAGCAGTTGGACAGATAGCAATCAGCCCCAGCATTTT	CASSWTDSNQPQHF
TRBJ1-1	TRBV30	once	-	TGTGCCTGGAGTCAGGGAAGGGGAGCTTTCTTT	CAWSQGRGAFF
TRBJ2-2	TRBV10-1	-	-	TGCGCCAGCAGTGAAAGTAGCTTGGGCACCGGGGAGCTGTTTTTT	CASSESSLGTGELFF
TRBJ2-5	TRBV5-1	-	TRBD1	TGCGCCAGCAGCCCCCGGACAGGGGGCATGGAGACCCAGTACTTC	CASSPRTGGMETQYF
TRBJ2-5	TRBV12-3/TRBV12-4	-	TRBD2	TGTGCCAGCAACCCAGCGGGAGCAGAGACCCAGTACTTC	CASNPAGAETQYF
TRBJ1-2	TRBV28	-	TRBD1	TGTGCCAGCAGTCACCCGGGACAGGGATTACTTTTGGGAGGCTACACCTTC	CASSHPGQGLLLGGYTF
TRBJ2-2	TRBV28	-	TRBD2	TGTGCCAGCTTTGCGGCGGGGGATAACACCGGGGAGCTGTTTTTT	CASFAAGDNTGELFF
TRBJ2-3	TRBV9	-	-	TGTGCCAGCAGCGTAGAGACAGGCCTTAGCACAGATACGCAGTATTTT	CASSVETGLSTDTQYF
TRBJ2-5	TRBV19	-	-	TGTGCCAGTAGTATAGGGGACTCAAAAGAGACCCAGTACTTC	CASSIGDSKETQYF
TRBJ2-3	TRBV12-5	once	TRBD1	TGTGCTAGTGGTCCTGGGACAGGCACAGATACGCAGTATTTT	CASGPGTGTDTQYF
TRBJ1-1	TRBV19	-	-	TGTGCCAGTAGTATACAGGGGCGGATGAACACTGAAGCTTTCTTT	CASSIQGRMNTEAFF
TRBJ2-3	TRBV24-1	-	TRBD1	TGTGCCACCAGTGTGGGGACAGGGCCAGATACGCAGTATTTT	CATSVGTGPDTQYF
TRBJ1-1	TRBV7-9	-	TRBD1	TGTGCCAGCAGCTCGGGACAGGGTATGAACACTGAAGCTTTCTTT	CASSSGQGMNTEAFF
TRBJ1-1	TRBV30	-	-	TGTGCCTGGAGTGTCCGGCAGGGGTTAGCTGAAGCTTTCTTT	CAWSVRQGLAEAFF
TRBJ1-2	TRBV18	-	-	TGTGCCAGCTCACCACCCACAGGGCATCGCCGGAACTATGGCTACACCTTC	CASSPPTGHRRNYGYTF